The 5 T cell receptor beta chains presented below share a single source sample, sequenced in a study of response to subunit inactivated influenza vaccine. TCRdb used MiXCR to reprocess the RT-PCR reads, holding one entry per CDR3 protein. This sample has roughly 710,000 distinct CDR3 sequences, with 14% found just once. The source was PBMCs from blood, collected roughly 15 days before vaccination. These receptors were obtained from a man aged 45-60 years who received an inactivated influenza vaccine.

This clonotype came up a few times. V gene TRBV7-2 combines with J gene TRBJ2-1, with a tentative D call TRBD2 (6 bases). The germline gives CDR1 SGHTA, CDR2 FQGNSA. The CDR3 loop spans 16 amino acids. Between the trimmed V and J ends, which lost 1 base and 6 bases, there was a span of 16 bases. The CDR3 DNA sequence: TGTGCCAGCAGCTTAGTAGGTGGGGGGTCTGGCAATGAGCAGTTCTTC. It codes for CASSLVGGGSGNEQFF. The whole variable domain, filled in from reference TRBV7-2 and TRBJ2-1, reads GAGVSQSPSNKVTEKGKDVELRCDPISGHTALYWYRQSLGQGLEFLIYFQGNSAPDKSGLPSDRFSAERTGGSVSTLTIQRTQQEDSAVYLCASSLVGGGSGNEQFFGPGTRLTVL.

The chain employs TRBV6-2 or TRBV6-3 and TRBJ2-1; 10 nucleotides agree with TRBD1. The trim removed 6 bases at V and 6 bases at J, leaving 11 bases unmatched. The CDR3 has 16 residues. Germline assignment: CDR1 MNHEY and CDR2 SVGEGT. In DNA form, the CDR3 reads TGTGCCAGCAGCAATTCTGGACAGGGGGTGCGCAATGAGCAGTTCTTC. Its protein is CASSNSGQGVRNEQFF.

The chain has TRBV12-3 or TRBV12-4 and TRBJ2-6; 7 bases are a match to TRBD1. The trim removed 1 base at V and 1 base at J, leaving 4 bases unmatched. The CDR3 is 17 amino acids. For the CDR3, the DNA is TGTGCCAGCAGTTTAGGTTTACAGGGGTCTGGGGCCAACGTCCTGACTTTC. Translated: CASSLGLQGSGANVLTF.

This chain uses TRBV9 with TRBJ2-1; no firm D call. Germline V CDR1 and CDR2: SGDLS, YYNGEE. V lost 0 bases, J lost 9 bases, and 10 bases lay in between. The CDR3 covers 13 residues. This chain's CDR3 is CASSVVSASEQFF. The CDR3 DNA is TGTGCCAGCAGCGTAGTATCTGCGAGTGAGCAGTTCTTC.

The rearrangement uses TRBV27 and TRBJ2-1; 11 nucleotides line up with TRBD2. Germline V gene data show CDR1 as MNHEY and CDR2 as SMNVEV (reference sequence). V lost 6 bases to trimming and J lost 5 bases; unmatched junction nucleotides: 3. This CDR3 is built from 14 residues. The CDR3 reads CASSQLAGDNEQFF. The CDR3 DNA reads TGTGCCAGCAGCCAACTAGCGGGAGACAATGAGCAGTTCTTC.